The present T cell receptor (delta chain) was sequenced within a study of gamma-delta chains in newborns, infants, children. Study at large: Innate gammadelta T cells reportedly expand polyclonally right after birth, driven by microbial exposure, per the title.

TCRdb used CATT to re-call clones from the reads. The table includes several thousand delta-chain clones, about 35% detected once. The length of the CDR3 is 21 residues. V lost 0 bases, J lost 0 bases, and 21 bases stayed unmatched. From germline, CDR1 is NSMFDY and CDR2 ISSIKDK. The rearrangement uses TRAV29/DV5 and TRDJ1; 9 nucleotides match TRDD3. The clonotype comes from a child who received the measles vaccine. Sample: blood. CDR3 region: CAASDIPTGDTLRAYTDKLIF. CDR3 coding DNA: TGTGCAGCAAGCGATATTCCTACTGGGGATACGCTTAGGGCGTACACCGATAAACTCATCTTT.